Sequencing of this TCR beta chain was carried out in a study of shared clonotypes between healthy human individuals. Per germline, CDR1 LNHDA and CDR2 SQIVND (reference sequence). CDR3 length equals 15 residues. Deletions cut 5 bases from V and 2 bases from J, with 12 bases between. Here immunoSEQ multiplex PCR was the method, and the copy in TCRdb shows in-frame clones only, minus some. The sample has 2 million to 3 million clones; 93% are singletons. This chain links TRBV19 with TRBJ2-2; D ambiguous. The TCR originated in a man younger than 35 in good health. Some clones in this sample may be carry-over from other donors' samples. Sequenced sample: naive CD4+ T cells from PBMCs. As for subset: CD45RA+ positively selected. The CDR3 DNA sequence: TGTGCCAGTAGTCCGGGTCACGGCAACACCGGGGAGCTGTTTTTT. It translates to CASSPGHGNTGELFF.